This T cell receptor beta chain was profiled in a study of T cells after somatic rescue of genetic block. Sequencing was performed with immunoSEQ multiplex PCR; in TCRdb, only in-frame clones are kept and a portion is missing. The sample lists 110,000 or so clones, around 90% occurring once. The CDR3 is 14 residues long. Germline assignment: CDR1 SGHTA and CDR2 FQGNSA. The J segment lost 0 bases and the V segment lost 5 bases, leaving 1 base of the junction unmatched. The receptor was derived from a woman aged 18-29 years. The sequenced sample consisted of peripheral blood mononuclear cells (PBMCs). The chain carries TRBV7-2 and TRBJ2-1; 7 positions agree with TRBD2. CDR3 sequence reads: CASSPGGSYNEQFF. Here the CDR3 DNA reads TGTGCCAGCAGCCCGGGGGGCTCCTACAATGAGCAGTTCTTC.